The rows below give T cell receptor beta chains drawn from one sample of a study of cytomegalovirus exposure and HLA in healthy donors. Here immunoSEQ multiplex PCR was the method, and the copy in TCRdb shows in-frame clones only, minus some. Of some 120,000 clones in the sample, less than 80% are singletons; the top ten hold approximately 7%. Sequencing used PBMCs. The receptors shown here come from a man aged 35-49 years in good health and CMV-seropositive. CDR3s include the opening cysteine and the closing phenylalanine or tryptophan. The D gene is left open where the match is weak. Size tells how often a clone was seen (once, few, many) or the class of an expanded clone, and some rows leave it out.

>TRBJ1-6|TRBV5-1|-|TRBD1
TGCGCCAGCAGCTTGGGACAGGGGAATAATTCACCCCTCCACTTT
CASSLGQGNNSPLHF
>TRBJ1-5|TRBV5-5|-|TRBD1
TGTGCCAGCAGCTTGGTTTGGCAGGGGGATCAGCCCCAGCATTTT
CASSLVWQGDQPQHF
>TRBJ2-1|TRBV11-2|once|TRBD2
TGTGCCAGCAGCCAAACTACTAGCGGGAGTAGTTTCTTC
CASSQTTSGSSFF
>TRBJ2-2|TRBV19|-|-
TGTGCCAGTAGTTTCCGGGAGAACACCGGGGAGCTGTTTTTT
CASSFRENTGELFF
>TRBJ1-1|TRBV7-6|-|-
TGTGCCAGCAGCTTAGAAACAGGTCTATTGAACACTGAAGCTTTCTTT
CASSLETGLLNTEAFF
>TRBJ2-7|TRBV11-2|-|-
TGTGCCAGCAGCTTCTTTTCCCCCAGGGGGGATTCCTACGAGCAGTACTTC
CASSFFSPRGDSYEQYF
>TRBJ2-7|TRBV28|-|-
TGTGCCAGCAGTACGGGTCCTCTTGACGAGCAGTACTTC
CASSTGPLDEQYF
>TRBJ2-5|TRBV5-8|-|-
TGTGCCAGCAGTCTGACATGGACTACTCAAGAGACCCAGTACTTC
CASSLTWTTQETQYF
>TRBJ1-1|TRBV27|-|TRBD1
TGTGCCAGCAGTTTTAAGGGGGCCACCGCCACTGAAGCTTTCTTT
CASSFKGATATEAFF
>TRBJ2-7|TRBV29-1|-|-
TGCAGCGCCGAGGGGGGGGATTCCTACGAGCAGTACTTC
CSAEGGDSYEQYF
>TRBJ2-1|TRBV30|-|-
TGTGCCTGGAGTAGCGGACCGCTCTCCTACAATGAGCAGTTCTTC
CAWSSGPLSYNEQFF
>TRBJ2-1|TRBV4-1|-|-
TGCGCCAGCAGCCAAGAAACTAGTCCTCGCTACAATGAGCAGTTCTTC
CASSQETSPRYNEQFF
>TRBJ1-4|TRBV7-9|few|-
TGTGCCAGCAGTCCTACAGGAGGGCCTAATGAAAAACTGTTTTTT
CASSPTGGPNEKLFF
>TRBJ1-1|TRBV5-4|few|-
TGTGCCAGCAGCGGGAGGAGGGGCCCGAGGAACACTGAAGCTTTCTTT
CASSGRRGPRNTEAFF
>TRBJ2-5|TRBV6-1|-|TRBD2
TGTGCCAGCAGCCCACAGCCCACCGGGGGGGAGACCCAGTACTTC
CASSPQPTGGETQYF
>TRBJ1-1|TRBV7-8|-|-
TGTGCCAGCAGCTTAGGGGCAGGGAACACTGAAGCTTTCTTT
CASSLGAGNTEAFF
>TRBJ2-2|TRBV5-6|-|-
TGTGCCAGCAGCCGCACCGGGGAGCTGTTTTTT
CASSRTGELFF
>TRBJ1-5|TRBV19|-|-
TGTGCCAGTAGTATAGGGTGGGGCAGCAATCAGCCCCAGCATTTT
CASSIGWGSNQPQHF
>TRBJ2-3|TRBV19|-|TRBD1
TGTGCCAGTAGTCCGAGGACAGGGTCCAACACAGATACGCAGTATTTT
CASSPRTGSNTDTQYF
>TRBJ2-1|TRBV7-9|once|-
TGTGCCAGCAGCTTAGCACAGGGAACCTACAATGAGCAGTTCTTC
CASSLAQGTYNEQFF
>TRBJ1-5|TRBV7-8|-|-
TGTGCCAGCAGCTTCGGGGATCAAAATCAGCCCCAGCATTTT
CASSFGDQNQPQHF
>TRBJ2-3|TRBV10-3|-|TRBD2
TGTGCCACCTCGAGAGCGGGAGGTCTGACCACAGATACGCAGTATTTT
CATSRAGGLTTDTQYF
>TRBJ1-2|TRBV30|-|-
TGTGCCTGGAACAGGGACACACCTAACTATGGCTACACCTTC
CAWNRDTPNYGYTF
>TRBJ2-4|TRBV5-1|-|TRBD1
TGCGCCAGCAGCGGCTCCGGGACAGGGGGAATTATTGGCAAAAACATTCAGTACTTC
CASSGSGTGGIIGKNIQYF
>TRBJ1-1|TRBV9|few|TRBD1
TGTGCCAGCAGCTCCCCGAGGACAGGGTTAGGGACTGAAGCTTTCTTT
CASSSPRTGLGTEAFF
>TRBJ1-1|TRBV29-1|-|TRBD1
TGCAGCGTCCTTCACACAGGGGTCAACACTGAAGCTTTCTTT
CSVLHTGVNTEAFF
>TRBJ2-7|TRBV11-2|-|TRBD1
TGTGCCAGCAGCACGGGACAGGGGGCGGGGGAGCAGTACTTC
CASSTGQGAGEQYF
>TRBJ1-2|TRBV4-2|-|-
TGTGCCAGCAGCCAAGTCCAAGGGTTACAGGGTTTCATGGGAAGCTATGGCTACACCTTC
CASSQVQGLQGFMGSYGYTF
>TRBJ2-3|TRBV2|-|-
TGTGCCAGCAAGGAGGGACGCACAGATACGCAGTATTTT
CASKEGRTDTQYF
>TRBJ2-1|TRBV5-1|-|-
TGCGCCAGCAGCTCGGGGGGCGGGTATTGGGAGCAGTTCTTC
CASSSGGGYWEQFF
>TRBJ1-1|TRBV5-8|-|TRBD1
TGTGCCAGCAGCTCCTCGAGGGGGCGATGGACTGAAGCTTTCTTT
CASSSSRGRWTEAFF
>TRBJ1-1|TRBV2|-|-
TGTGCCAGCAGTGTGGGCAGGGGTTTGCCTGAAGCTTTCTTT
CASSVGRGLPEAFF
>TRBJ2-1|TRBV6-5|-|-
TGTGCCAGCAGTCCGAGGACTAAAAACAATGAGCAGTTCTTC
CASSPRTKNNEQFF
>TRBJ1-5|TRBV5-1|-|TRBD1
TGCGCCAGCAGCTCAGGACAGGGGGCGGGTCAGCCCCAGCATTTT
CASSSGQGAGQPQHF
>TRBJ2-7|TRBV6-5|-|TRBD1
TGTGCCAGCAGTTCACAGGGGGCGGGGGAGCAGTACTTC
CASSSQGAGEQYF
>TRBJ2-2|TRBV11-3|once|-
TGTGCCAGCAGTCCAGCGGACAGTATCGACACCGGGGAGCTGTTTTTT
CASSPADSIDTGELFF
>TRBJ1-2|TRBV10-3|few|-
TGTGCCATCAGTGAGCCGGACAGTATCGACTATGGCTACACCTTC
CAISEPDSIDYGYTF
>TRBJ2-1|TRBV2|few|TRBD2
TGTGCCAGCAGTGAAGCGCTTGTCCCCGCTAGCGGGAGGGCCAATGAGCAGTTCTTC
CASSEALVPASGRANEQFF
>TRBJ2-1|TRBV19|-|TRBD2
TGTGCCAGTAGTAGAAAGACTAGCAGCTCCTACAATGAGCAGTTCTTC
CASSRKTSSSYNEQFF
>TRBJ1-4|TRBV9|-|TRBD1
TGTGCCAGCAGCGGACAGGGATTTAATGAAAAACTGTTTTTT
CASSGQGFNEKLFF
>TRBJ1-6|TRBV7-9|-|-
TGTTCCAGCAGCCAGGACAGTTATTCACCCCTCCACTTT
CSSSQDSYSPLHF
>TRBJ2-7|TRBV19|-|TRBD1
TGTGCCAGTAGTTTGGACAGGTCCTACGAGCAGTACTTC
CASSLDRSYEQYF
>TRBJ1-5|TRBV7-2|once|TRBD1
TGTGCCAGCAAAAGGGGGCCAGGGGGTCAGCCCCAGCATTTT
CASKRGPGGQPQHF
>TRBJ2-5|TRBV5-1|-|TRBD2
TGCGCCAGCAGCTTCGGGGCTAGCGGGGGAACCCCCCCAGAGACCCAGTACTTC
CASSFGASGGTPPETQYF
>TRBJ2-6|TRBV9|-|TRBD1
TGTGCCAGCAGCGTCGCCAGGGGGCATGGTTCTTCTGGGGCCAACGTCCTGACTTTC
CASSVARGHGSSGANVLTF
>TRBJ2-2|TRBV19|-|TRBD2
TGTGCCAGTAGCGGGGGGGGACGCACCGGGGAGCTGTTTTTT
CASSGGGRTGELFF
>TRBJ2-7|TRBV7-7|few|TRBD2
TGTGCTAGCAGCTTAGGGGAGCGGGAAAACGGCTACGAGCAGTACTTC
CASSLGERENGYEQYF
>TRBJ2-2|TRBV6-5|once|-
TGTGCCAGCAGTTACGGGGGGGCTAGCATCGGGGAGCTGTTTTTT
CASSYGGASIGELFF
>TRBJ1-1|TRBV6-4|-|-
TGTGCCAGCACCCGACAGCTTGATACTGAAGCTTTCTTT
CASTRQLDTEAFF
>TRBJ1-5|TRBV5-6|once|-
TGTGCCAGCATTCCGTGGGACGGGAGCCAGCCCCAGCATTTT
CASIPWDGSQPQHF
>TRBJ2-7|TRBV5-1|-|TRBD1
TGCGCCAGCAGCCCTCGGGACAGACTCTACGAGCAGTACTTC
CASSPRDRLYEQYF
>TRBJ2-3|TRBV20-1|-|TRBD2
TGCAGCAGCGGGAAGGATACGCAGTATTTT
CSSGKDTQYF
>TRBJ1-2|TRBV19|-|TRBD1
TGTGCCAGTAGTATAGAAAGACAGGGCGTCTATGGCTACACCTTC
CASSIERQGVYGYTF
>TRBJ1-2|TRBV5-4|-|TRBD1
TGTGCCAGCAGCTTGGCCCCCGGGACAGGGGGCGGTGGCTACACCTTC
CASSLAPGTGGGGYTF
>TRBJ1-4|TRBV5-6|-|TRBD1
TGTGCCAGCAGCTGGACCGGACAGGGGGATGAAAAACTGTTTTTT
CASSWTGQGDEKLFF
>TRBJ2-2|TRBV5-6|-|-
TGTGCCAGCAGCTTACAGGTGATCGGGGAGCTGTTTTTT
CASSLQVIGELFF
>TRBJ1-2|TRBV2|few|TRBD1
TGTGCCAGCCCACAGGGGGCCTATGGCTACACCTTC
CASPQGAYGYTF
>TRBJ1-1|TRBV12-5|-|-
TGTGCTAGCGCCAGGGCTCCCTCGTGGAACACTGAAGCTTTCTTT
CASARAPSWNTEAFF